These T cell receptor beta chains were read from a single sample in a study of T cells after posttransplantation cyclophosphamide. The method was immunoSEQ multiplex PCR; TCRdb's version includes in-frame clones alone and lacks a portion of them. The table shows approximately 3,200 clones, with around two thirds occurring only once. The source was PBMCs, collected after allogeneic stem cell transplant with posttransplant cyclophosphamide. The receptors derive from a female patient aged 45-65 years who received an allogeneic stem cell transplant from a related donor, was CMV-positive, and had no GVHD. Some T cells here may be from the graft donor. Each CDR3 is given with its conserved first and last residue. D genes are given only for firm matches. Rows may omit the clone size; those that give it use once, few, many or a size class.

j_gene	d_gene	abundance	v_gene	CDR3nt	CDR3aa
TRBJ1-1	-	-	TRBV10-3	TGTGCCATCACCACTGACAGTAACACTGAAGCTTTCTTT	CAITTDSNTEAFF
TRBJ2-7	-	-	TRBV7-2	TGTGCCAGCAGCTCCTACTACGAGCAGTACTTC	CASSSYYEQYF
TRBJ1-1	TRBD1	-	TRBV5-6	TGTGCCAGCAGCTTCGGGACAGCTGAAGCTTTCTTT	CASSFGTAEAFF
TRBJ2-1	TRBD2	few	TRBV27	TGTGCCAGCAGCCCAGCTAGCGGCAGCTCCTACAATGAGCAGTTCTTC	CASSPASGSSYNEQFF
TRBJ2-7	-	-	TRBV4-1	TGCGCCAGCAGCCACCCCCGCGGGCAGAGCTCCTACGAGCAGTACTTC	CASSHPRGQSSYEQYF
TRBJ2-3	TRBD2	once	TRBV5-1	TGCGCCAGCAGCTCGGGACTAGCGGGGGGTTCTAGCACAGATACGCAGTATTTT	CASSSGLAGGSSTDTQYF
TRBJ2-3	TRBD2	-	TRBV5-6	TGTGCCAGCATCCTGCGTAGGAATAGCGGGGGCACAGATACGCAGTATTTT	CASILRRNSGGTDTQYF
TRBJ1-5	-	once	TRBV6-1	TGTGCCTCCGACCGACGGGGAGATCAGCCCCAGCATTTT	CASDRRGDQPQHF
TRBJ1-1	TRBD1	-	TRBV2	TGTGCCAGCAGAGGACAGGGGATTCTCCGAGCTTTCTTT	CASRGQGILRAFF
TRBJ1-1	-	-	TRBV30	TGTGCCTGGAGTTACAGCTACATGAACACTGAAGCTTTCTTT	CAWSYSYMNTEAFF
TRBJ2-1	TRBD2	-	TRBV5-6	TGTGCCAGCAGCTTGGAGGGAGGGGTCAATGAGCAGTTCTTC	CASSLEGGVNEQFF
TRBJ2-1	TRBD2	-	TRBV11-2	TGTGCCAGCAGCTCCTCGACACTAGCGGGGGACCATTACAATGAGCAGTTCTTC	CASSSSTLAGDHYNEQFF
TRBJ1-1	-	-	TRBV5-1	TGCGCCAGCAGCTTGGACAGGGCAGGGAACACTGAAGCTTTCTTT	CASSLDRAGNTEAFF
TRBJ1-5	-	-	TRBV25-1	TGTGCCAGCTGTACAGGGAATCAGCCCCAGCATTTT	CASCTGNQPQHF
TRBJ1-3	-	-	TRBV7-7	TGTGCCAGCAGCCCGGGACAAACCTCTGGAAACACCATATATTTT	CASSPGQTSGNTIYF
TRBJ2-5	-	medium-sized	TRBV7-4	TGTGCCAGCAGCTTAGCCTGGAGACTTCAAGAGACCCAGTACTTC	CASSLAWRLQETQYF
TRBJ1-3	TRBD1	-	TRBV11-3	TGTGCCAGCAGCTTCGGCCCCAGGGGGCCAGGAAACACCATATATTTT	CASSFGPRGPGNTIYF
TRBJ1-1	-	few	TRBV19	TGTGCCAGTAGTCCCACGGGTCCGGGCACTGAAGCTTTCTTT	CASSPTGPGTEAFF
TRBJ2-2	-	large	TRBV5-6	TGTGCCAGCAGCCCCGGTCCGAGAGCGGGACAGAACACCGGGGAGCTGTTTTTT	CASSPGPRAGQNTGELFF
TRBJ2-3	TRBD1	few	TRBV5-5	TGTGCCAGCAGCTGGGTAGACAGGGTAACTAGCACAGATACGCAGTATTTT	CASSWVDRVTSTDTQYF
TRBJ2-5	-	-	TRBV15	TGTGCCACCAGCAGTCCGACCAGGACTGGAAAGACCCAGTACTTC	CATSSPTRTGKTQYF
TRBJ2-2	TRBD1	-	TRBV10-3	TGTGCCACCAGAGAGAACCGGGACAGCATCACCGGGGAGCTGTTTTTT	CATRENRDSITGELFF
TRBJ2-7	-	-	TRBV5-6	TGTGCCAGCAGCTTGCGGGGGGCCTTCTACGAGCAGTACTTC	CASSLRGAFYEQYF
TRBJ2-2	TRBD2	-	TRBV12-5	TGTGCTAGTGGCGGACTAGCGGGGGCCGGGGAGCTGTTTTTT	CASGGLAGAGELFF
TRBJ2-5	TRBD1	-	TRBV27	TGTGCCAAAGACCGGGACAGCAAACAAGAGACCCAGTACTTC	CAKDRDSKQETQYF
TRBJ1-3	TRBD1	few	TRBV7-2	TGTGCCAGCAGCCCCGCCCCGACAGGGCCTTCTGGAAACACCATATATTTT	CASSPAPTGPSGNTIYF
TRBJ2-7	TRBD1	once	TRBV5-1	TGCGCCAGCAGCTTGGTTCAGGGGGCATACGAGCAGTACTTC	CASSLVQGAYEQYF
TRBJ1-2	TRBD1	-	TRBV4-2	TGTGCCAGCAGCCGCCCCGGGACAGGGGTTGACTATGGCTACACCTTC	CASSRPGTGVDYGYTF
TRBJ2-7	TRBD1	-	TRBV28	TGTGCCAGCAGCCTAACAGGGGGCAACGAGCAGTACTTC	CASSLTGGNEQYF
TRBJ1-2	TRBD1	-	TRBV11-2	TGTGCCACCGTAGTCCCCGGGACAGGGGGCTACTATGGCTACACCTTC	CATVVPGTGGYYGYTF
TRBJ1-5	-	-	TRBV9	TGTGCCAGCAGCGTAGATTTGGGCGGCAATCAGCCCCAGCATTTT	CASSVDLGGNQPQHF
TRBJ2-1	TRBD2	-	TRBV28	TGTGCCAGCAGTGGTGGGACTAGCGGATACAATGAGCAGTTCTTC	CASSGGTSGYNEQFF
TRBJ1-4	-	-	TRBV7-9	TGTGCCAGCAGCTTTTTGGGCGCCGCAACTAATGAAAAACTGTTTTTT	CASSFLGAATNEKLFF
TRBJ2-2	TRBD1	-	TRBV6-1	TGTGCCAGCAGTCAGATAACAGGGGACACCGGGGAGCTGTTTTTT	CASSQITGDTGELFF
TRBJ2-7	TRBD1	-	TRBV6-5	TGTGCCAGCAGTTCCACAGGGGTCGGCGAGCAGTACTTC	CASSSTGVGEQYF
TRBJ2-7	TRBD1	few	TRBV5-1	TGCGCCAGCAGCCCCAGTTTGGGACAGGGGACCTACGAGCAGTACTTC	CASSPSLGQGTYEQYF
TRBJ2-7	TRBD2	-	TRBV7-8	TGTGCCAGCAGCCCCCAGGGCGGGGGGAGCTCCTACGAGCAGTACTTC	CASSPQGGGSSYEQYF
TRBJ2-7	-	-	TRBV19	TGTGCCAGTAGTATTTTGGCGGCTGCTGCTTACGAGCAGTACTTC	CASSILAAAAYEQYF
TRBJ1-5	TRBD1	-	TRBV19	TGTGCCAGTAGGCAGGACAGGGCCGGCAATCAGCCCCAGCATTTT	CASRQDRAGNQPQHF
TRBJ1-4	-	-	TRBV19	TGTGCCACAACCCAAGGCCTAGGGACAGAAAAACTGTTTTTT	CATTQGLGTEKLFF
TRBJ2-1	-	once	TRBV10-3	TGTGCCATCAGCGCTCCGAGGTTCAATGAGCAGTTCTTC	CAISAPRFNEQFF
TRBJ2-3	TRBD1	-	TRBV7-9	TGTGCCAGCAGTGGTCGGGTCGCCCGGACAGGGACAGATACGCAGTATTTT	CASSGRVARTGTDTQYF
TRBJ2-3	-	-	TRBV5-1	TGCGCCAGCAGCTTTCTCCCGGGGGTAGGGAGCACAGATACGCAGTATTTT	CASSFLPGVGSTDTQYF
TRBJ1-2	TRBD1	-	TRBV5-1	TGCGCCAGCAGGGCCCAGGGGGATCACTATGGCTACACCTTC	CASRAQGDHYGYTF
TRBJ1-6	-	once	TRBV27	TGTGCCAGCAGGCCAGGGGCCCTCTATAATTCACCCCTCCACTTT	CASRPGALYNSPLHF
TRBJ2-7	-	-	TRBV18	TGTGCCAGCTCACCCGTGGACCTAAACACGGAGGGGTACTTC	CASSPVDLNTEGYF
TRBJ2-1	-	-	TRBV7-7	TGTGCTAGCAGCTTAGCGCGGGACAATGAGCAGTTCTTC	CASSLARDNEQFF
TRBJ2-3	-	-	TRBV29-1	TGCAGCGTTGAAGATCTTGGGGGGAGCACAGATACGCAGTATTTT	CSVEDLGGSTDTQYF
TRBJ2-2	-	-	TRBV18	TGTGCCAGCTCACCACTAGCGCCAGGCACCGGGGAGCTGTTTTTT	CASSPLAPGTGELFF
TRBJ2-1	-	few	TRBV6-1	TGTGCCAGCAGTGCAAACCCTTTAGCCGGGGATGAGCAGTTCTTC	CASSANPLAGDEQFF